The sequence of this T cell receptor (beta chain) was determined in a study of beta chain features in type 1 diabetes. Study context: All samples combined gave roughly 100,000,000 sorted cells for examination. Study-wide findings and caveats: Moderately but significantly shorter TCRB CDR3s were found in Type 1 diabetes patients in all four CD4+ subsets.

Sequenced material consisted of expressed TCRB transcripts (all of the isolated RNA was reverse transcribed). The table came from immunoSEQ multiplex PCR; TCRdb's copy has only in-frame clones and leaves some out. The profile shows under 300,000 clones, approximately 15% of them singletons. Worth noting for this clone: Its antigen is unidentified.

Purity of each sorted population was above 95%. The CDR3 covers 13 residues. Germline trimming cut 8 bases from V and 5 bases from J; bases unmatched to any gene: 9. Germline V gene lookup returns CDR1 LNHDA and CDR2 SQIVND (reference sequence). Material: naive CD4+ T cells from blood. This TCR derives from a man in his thirties or forties with type 1 diabetes. The chain recombines TRBV19 with TRBJ2-7; 7 nucleotides agree with TRBD2. CDR3 nucleotides: TGTGCCAGTTCTGGGAGGGGTAGCGACGAGCAGTACTTC. It is translated as CASSGRGSDEQYF.